This is a list of T cell receptor beta chains from one sample in a study of CD8 T cells in ankylosing spondylitis. One entry per CDR3 protein, called by TCRdb with MiXCR from the 5' RACE reads. The sample shows 210,000 or so distinct CDR3 sequences, under 8.5% of them seen only once. The sample taken for sequencing was blood, either unsorted or a sorted T cell fraction (not recorded which). Receptors originate from a female donor with ankylosing spondylitis or in good health (not recorded which). Both conserved end residues are part of each CDR3. A D gene is named only where the DNA matches it firmly. Size values are once, few and many counts, or a class for expanded clones, and some rows have none.

V gene	D gene	clone size	J gene	CDR3 protein	CDR3 DNA
TRBV20-1	TRBD2	many	TRBJ2-3	CSASQIAGSTDTQYF	TGCAGTGCTAGCCAGATAGCGGGATCCACAGATACGCAGTATTTT
TRBV6-2/TRBV6-3	.	many	TRBJ2-3	CASSLRDPATDTQYF	TGTGCCAGCAGTCTCCGGGACCCAGCCACAGATACGCAGTATTTT
TRBV9	TRBD2	many	TRBJ2-1	CASSVEGSGSIHNEQFF	TGTGCCAGCAGCGTAGAGGGTAGCGGGAGTATCCACAATGAGCAGTTCTTC
TRBV7-2	TRBD1	many	TRBJ2-5	CASSRGQGETQYF	TGTGCCAGCAGCCGGGGACAGGGAGAGACCCAGTACTTC
TRBV29-1	.	many	TRBJ2-1	CSVPGTVYNEQFF	TGCAGCGTACCCGGGACGGTCTACAATGAGCAGTTCTTC
TRBV7-9	TRBD1	few	TRBJ1-4	CASSLDGTENEKLFF	TGTGCCAGCAGCTTAGACGGGACAGAGAATGAAAAACTGTTTTTT
TRBV28	TRBD2	many	TRBJ2-7	CATRTGGESYEQYF	TGTGCCACCCGGACGGGGGGGGAATCCTACGAGCAGTACTTC
TRBV9	TRBD2	many	TRBJ2-1	CASSLSGRGNEQFF	TGTGCCAGCAGCCTTAGCGGGAGAGGGAATGAGCAGTTCTTC
TRBV20-1	TRBD2	.	TRBJ2-3	CSASRLAGGLDTQYF	TGCAGTGCTAGCAGACTAGCGGGAGGGTTGGATACGCAGTATTTT
TRBV5-4	.	many	TRBJ2-1	CASRGDRGSYNEQFF	TGTGCCAGCAGAGGAGACCGCGGCTCCTACAATGAGCAGTTCTTC
TRBV4-3	.	many	TRBJ1-1	CASSQDWDRVAEAFF	TGCGCCAGCAGCCAAGACTGGGATCGTGTGGCTGAAGCTTTCTTT
TRBV20-1	TRBD1	many	TRBJ2-3	CSAHGTAPTDTQYF	TGCAGTGCTCACGGGACAGCCCCTACAGATACGCAGTATTTT
TRBV5-1	.	many	TRBJ1-1	CASSLEEWSVNFF	TGCGCCAGCAGCTTGGAAGAGTGGTCCGTGAATTTCTTT
TRBV12-3/TRBV12-4	.	many	TRBJ2-2	CASRVSGTGELFF	TGTGCCAGCAGGGTCAGTGGAACCGGGGAGCTGTTTTTT
TRBV3-1	.	few	TRBJ2-7	CASSQGGGRVDEQYF	TGTGCCAGCAGCCAAGGAGGGGGGAGGGTTGACGAGCAGTACTTC
TRBV24-1	TRBD1	many	TRBJ2-1	CATSDTRTGEGYEQFF	TGTGCCACCAGTGATACGAGGACAGGGGAAGGATATGAGCAGTTCTTC
TRBV5-1	TRBD2	many	TRBJ2-7	CASTGERDPHYEQYF	TGCGCCAGCACCGGGGAGCGGGATCCTCACTACGAGCAGTACTTC
TRBV7-2	.	many	TRBJ2-3	CASSLGPSSRGDTQYF	TGTGCCAGCAGCTTAGGGCCCTCTTCTAGGGGAGATACGCAGTATTTT
TRBV5-1	TRBD1	many	TRBJ1-1	CASSSTGTGAMNTEAFF	TGCGCCAGCAGCTCTACCGGGACAGGGGCCATGAACACTGAAGCTTTCTTT
TRBV3-1	.	many	TRBJ2-7	CASSQTESSYEQYF	TGTGCCAGCAGCCAAACAGAGAGCTCCTACGAGCAGTACTTC
TRBV6-5	.	many	TRBJ2-5	CASSYSDGETQYF	TGTGCCAGCAGTTACTCTGACGGAGAGACCCAGTACTTC
TRBV7-8	.	many	TRBJ1-1	CASSLGGGIYTEAFF	TGTGCCAGCAGCTTGGGTGGGGGGATTTACACTGAAGCTTTCTTT
TRBV7-9	.	many	TRBJ2-7	CASSLSQYEQYF	TGTGCCAGCAGCTTATCCCAGTACGAGCAGTACTTC